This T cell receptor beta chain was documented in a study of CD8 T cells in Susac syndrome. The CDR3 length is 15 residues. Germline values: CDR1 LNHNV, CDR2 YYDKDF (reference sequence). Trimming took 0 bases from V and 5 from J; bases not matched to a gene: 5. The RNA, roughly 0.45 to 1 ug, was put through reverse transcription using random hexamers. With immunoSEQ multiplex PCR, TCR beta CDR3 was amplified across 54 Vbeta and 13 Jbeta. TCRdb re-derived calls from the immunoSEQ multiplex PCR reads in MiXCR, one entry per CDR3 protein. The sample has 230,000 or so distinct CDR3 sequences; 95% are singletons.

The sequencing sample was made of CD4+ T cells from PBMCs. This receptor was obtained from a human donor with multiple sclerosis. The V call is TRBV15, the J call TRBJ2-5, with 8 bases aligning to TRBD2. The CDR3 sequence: CATSREGLAQETQYF. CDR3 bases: TGTGCCACCAGCAGAGAAGGACTAGCCCAGGAGACCCAGTACTTC. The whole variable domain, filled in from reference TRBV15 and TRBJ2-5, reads DAMVIQNPRYQVTQFGKPVTLSCSQTLNHNVMYWYQQKSSQAPKLLFHYYDKDFNNEADTPDNFQSRRPNTSFCFLDIRSPGLGDTAMYLCATSREGLAQETQYFGPGTRLLVL.